This T cell receptor (beta chain) was captured by sequencing in a study of blood T cell repertoires in COVID-19. As for the study in general: The study drew acute and convalescent COVID-19 samples from the United States, Italy and Spain. T cells, B-cell-depleted T cells, or PBMCs supplied cDNA or gDNA.

The CDR3 spans 13 residues. Germline assignment: CDR1 SGHVS and CDR2 FQNEAQ. V was clipped by 8 bases and J by 7 bases, with 17 bases between them. This clone was seen once. TCRdb's table, derived via immunoSEQ multiplex PCR, lists solely in-frame clones and lacks some. The data show some 260,000 clones, about four fifths seen once. This TCR was sampled from a man at least 80 years old with acute or convalescent COVID-19. This chain connects TRBV7-8 to TRBJ1-2, with D tentatively TRBD1 (6 bases). Sequencing input: peripheral blood. The CDR3 reads CASALGQGLGYTF. The CDR3 nucleotides are TGTGCCAGCGCCTTGGGCCAGGGGCTTGGCTACACCTTC. Supplemented by reference TRBV7-8 and TRBJ1-2, the full variable domain reads GAGVSQSPRYKVAKRGQDVALRCDPISGHVSLFWYQQALGQGPEFLTYFQNEAQLDKSGLPSDRFFAERPEGSVSTLKIQRTQQEDSAVYLCASALGQGLGYTFGSGTRLTVV.